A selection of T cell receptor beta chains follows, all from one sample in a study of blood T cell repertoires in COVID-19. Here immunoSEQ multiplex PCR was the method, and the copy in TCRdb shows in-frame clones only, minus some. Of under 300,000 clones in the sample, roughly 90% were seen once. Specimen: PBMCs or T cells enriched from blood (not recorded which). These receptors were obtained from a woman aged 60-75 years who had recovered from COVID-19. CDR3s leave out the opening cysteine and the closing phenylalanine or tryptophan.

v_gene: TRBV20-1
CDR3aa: SASRRGSPYEQY

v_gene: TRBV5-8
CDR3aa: ASSLEGALEAF

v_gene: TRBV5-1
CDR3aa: ASSLERPQETQY

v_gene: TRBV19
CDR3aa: ASRPTGTGRLNTEAF

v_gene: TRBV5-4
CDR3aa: ASNLGGRADEQF

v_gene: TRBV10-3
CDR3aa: AISRDRGFGEKLF

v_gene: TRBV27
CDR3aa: ASSSHRVASYEQY

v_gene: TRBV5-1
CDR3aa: ASSRNSGGTDEKLF

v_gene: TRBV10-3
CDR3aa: AISESRDTTEAF

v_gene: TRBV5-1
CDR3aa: ASSPGQGVIYGYT

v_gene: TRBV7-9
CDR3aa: ASSTPTFAGPDHTDTQY

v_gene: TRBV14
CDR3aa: ASSQNPWGGGALL

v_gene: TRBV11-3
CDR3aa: ASSSGAGAF

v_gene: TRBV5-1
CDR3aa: ASSSPRGTNTDTQY

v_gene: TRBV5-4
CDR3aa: ASSLPSGGLNTGELF

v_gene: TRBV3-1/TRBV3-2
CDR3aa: ASSQEGTGSGELF

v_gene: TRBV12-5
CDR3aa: ASEIAGGSYNEQF

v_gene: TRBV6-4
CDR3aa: ASMCLRGHDTEAF

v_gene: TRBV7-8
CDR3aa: ASSLRPGTNGGTQY

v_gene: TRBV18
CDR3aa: ASSPDRGKGDTGELF

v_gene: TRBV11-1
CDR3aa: ASSGGLAGRRDTQY

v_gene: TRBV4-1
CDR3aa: ASSQELTGTGELF

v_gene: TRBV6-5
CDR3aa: ASSSYRHYEQY

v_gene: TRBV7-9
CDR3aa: ASSLGQSNQPQH

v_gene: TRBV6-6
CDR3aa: ASQLGDSSGYGYT

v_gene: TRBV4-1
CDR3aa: ASSQDRGQTFAYEQY

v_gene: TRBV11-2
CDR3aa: ASSLILAGGRNTQY

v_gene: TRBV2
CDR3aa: ASSVLVEPQH

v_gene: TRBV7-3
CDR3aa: ASSFAGRTNTGELF

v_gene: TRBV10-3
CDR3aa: AIRRERNSYEQY

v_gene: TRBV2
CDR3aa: ASGGTSGRADTQY

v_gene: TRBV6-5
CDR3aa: ASRGTSGAAYEQY

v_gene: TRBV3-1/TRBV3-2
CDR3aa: ASSPPSGAYEQY

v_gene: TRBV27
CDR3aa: ASSGTGNPAEKLF

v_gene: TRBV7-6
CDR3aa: ASSLGFAGGFNEQF

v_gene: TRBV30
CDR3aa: AWSASGRALCNEQF

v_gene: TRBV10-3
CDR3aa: AISEDSSNEKLF

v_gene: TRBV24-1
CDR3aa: ATSDELGELF

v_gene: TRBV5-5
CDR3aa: ASSDSQGARQPQH

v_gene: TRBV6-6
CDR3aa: ASRKGVEQY

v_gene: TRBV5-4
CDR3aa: ASSLSSGSIETQY

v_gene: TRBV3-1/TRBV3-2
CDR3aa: ASSWGQATGSPLH

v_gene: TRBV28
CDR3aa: ASSPSDWTYEQY

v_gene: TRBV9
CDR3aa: ASSFRLAGAQETQY

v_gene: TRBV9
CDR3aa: ASSVRTSGYEQY

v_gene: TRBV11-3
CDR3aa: ASSPSGQHQETQY

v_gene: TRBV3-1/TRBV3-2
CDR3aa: ASSPTSWAAGNTIY

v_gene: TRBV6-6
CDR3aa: ASSYTGSSYEQY

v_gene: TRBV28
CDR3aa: ASSPGGTNYGYT

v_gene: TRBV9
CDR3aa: ASSVVPSATDTQY

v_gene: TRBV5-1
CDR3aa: ASSLTFAGEVNEQF

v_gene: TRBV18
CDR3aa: ASSPDRAETQY

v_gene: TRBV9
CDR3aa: ASSVGGQLNTEAF

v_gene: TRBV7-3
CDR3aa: ASSLNARNTEAF

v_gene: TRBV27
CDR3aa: ASSFGTGGYEQY